Following are 31 T cell receptor beta chains from one sample sequenced in a study of T cell changes during pregnancy in multiple sclerosis. Method: immunoSEQ multiplex PCR; TCRdb's copy keeps in-frame clones and lacks some. The table has 48,000 or so clones, approximately 93% seen once. Source: CD4+ T cells from peripheral blood mononuclear cells, taken in the first trimester of pregnancy. These receptors came from a female donor with multiple sclerosis, enrolled in a pregnancy study.

Of note for this clone: The sample contains more than one DNA sequence encoding this CDR3. The chain carries TRBV5-4 and TRBJ1-2, with 10 bases identical to TRBD1. The J segment lost 11 bases and the V segment lost 4 bases, leaving 11 bases of the junction unmatched. Germline V gene lookup returns CDR1 SGHNT and CDR2 YYREEE (reference sequence). This CDR3 region has 14 residues. The CDR3 loop reads CASSQRQGARGYTF. CDR3 bases: TGTGCCAGCAGCCAAAGACAGGGGGCGAGGGGTTACACCTTC.

This rearrangement joins TRBV7-3 to TRBJ2-5; TRBD2 matches 10 bases. Looked up from germline, CDR1 is SGHTA and CDR2 is FQGTGA. The CDR3 spans 16 residues. The V and J ends lost 4 bases and 5 bases, in that order; junction bases with no gene match: 10. CDR3 nucleotide sequence: TGTGCCAGCAGCTATGGAGCGGGGGGGCCCGAGGAGACCCAGTACTTC. Amino acids: CASSYGAGGPEETQYF.

The genes are TRBV6-1 and TRBJ1-1, with D unclear. The germline V gene encodes CDR1 MNHNS and CDR2 SASEGT. V was clipped by 7 bases and J by 5 bases, with 17 bases between them. The CDR3 length is 14 residues. The CDR3 nucleotides read TGTGCCAGCAAGGAGGACTATCTGGCGACTGAAGCTTTCTTT. Residues: CASKEDYLATEAFF.

The chain joins TRBV30 to TRBJ1-1; D unclear. V lost 5 bases and J lost 9, with 13 bases in between. This CDR3 has 11 amino acids. Germline CDR1 is GTSNPN and CDR2 is SVGIG (reference sequence). The CDR3 sequence: CAWREASKAFF. CDR3 bases: TGTGCCTGGCGGGAAGCGAGTAAAGCTTTCTTT. Together with reference TRBV30 and TRBJ1-1, the CDR3 gives the full variable domain: SQTIHQWPATLVQPVGSPLSLECTVEGTSNPNLYWYRQAAGRGLQLLFYSVGIGQISSEVPQNLSASRPQDRQFILSSKKLLLSDSGFYLCAWREASKAFFGQGTRLTVV.

The rearrangement uses TRBV18 and TRBJ2-7; 9 nucleotides align to TRBD1. The germline gives CDR1 KGHSH, CDR2 LQKENI. Trimming cost V 2 bases and J 5 bases; bases outside gene matches: 7. The CDR3 consists of 15 residues. The CDR3 region has the DNA TGTGCCAGCTCACCATCGGGACAGGGTTTCCACGAGCAGTACTTC. Encoded protein: CASSPSGQGFHEQYF.

The V and J genes are TRBV30 and TRBJ2-1; TRBD2 agrees at 11 bases. There are 15 residues in the CDR3. The germline CDR1 and CDR2 sequences are GTSNPN and SVGIG (reference sequence). The V and J ends lost 2 bases and 7 bases, in that order; junction bases with no gene match: 7. CDR3 bases: TGTGCCTGGAGTCCCCGACTAGCGGGGTTGAATGAGCAGTTCTTC. It is translated as CAWSPRLAGLNEQFF.

This chain joins TRBV4-1 and TRBJ1-5, with D possibly matching TRBD1 (5 bases). Trimming shortened V by 1 base and J by 7 bases, and 14 bases separated the two germline ends. The CDR3 extends over 15 amino acids. Germline V gives CDR1 MGHRA, CDR2 YSYEKL. CDR3 DNA: TGCGCCAGCAGCCAAGGGGGCAGGGTCGACCAGCCCCAGCATTTT. This translates into CASSQGGRVDQPQHF.

The CDR3 loop reads CSAGGNEQFF. In DNA, the CDR3 is TGCAGCGCAGGTGGTAATGAGCAGTTCTTC. The V call is TRBV29-1, the J call TRBJ2-1; no clear D. Deletions cut 7 bases from V and 7 bases from J, with 8 bases between. Germline V CDR1 and CDR2: SQVTM, ANQGSEA. The CDR3 spans 10 residues.

This chain uses TRBV13 with TRBJ2-3, with TRBD1 matching 7 bases. Germline V gives CDR1 PRHDT, CDR2 FYEKMQ (reference sequence). V was clipped by 8 bases and J by 2 bases; unmatched bases: 19. This CDR3 has 18 residues. CDR3 loop: CASRVSDRALPSTDTQYF. The CDR3 region has the DNA TGTGCCAGCCGGGTCTCCGACAGGGCCTTACCCTCCACAGATACGCAGTATTTT.

The CDR3 spells CASSLVGQGFEQYF. CDR3 DNA sequence: TGTGCCAGCAGCTTGGTTGGGCAGGGTTTCGAGCAGTACTTC. V and J are TRBV5-5 and TRBJ2-7; the D gene is possibly TRBD1 (5 bases). The germline gives CDR1 SGHKS, CDR2 YYEKEE (reference sequence). V was clipped by 0 bases and J by 6 bases, with 13 bases between them. The CDR3 consists of 14 residues.

This chain links TRBV2 with TRBJ1-1; the match to TRBD1 covers 9 bases. CDR1 and CDR2 (germline): SNHLY, FYNNEI. The CDR3 sequence is 15 residues long. V lost 1 base and J lost 6; bases outside the gene matches: 6. The CDR3 here is CASSEGDRATPEAFF. CDR3 sequence (DNA): TGTGCCAGCAGTGAAGGGGACAGGGCGACACCTGAAGCTTTCTTT. Filled out from reference TRBV2 and TRBJ1-1, the complete variable domain reads EPEVTQTPSHQVTQMGQEVILRCVPISNHLYFYWYRQILGQKVEFLVSFYNNEISEKSEIFDDQFSVERPDGSNFTLKIRSTKLEDSAMYFCASSEGDRATPEAFFGQGTRLTVV.

The chain has TRBV29-1 and TRBJ2-6; D uncertain. CDR1 SQVTM and CDR2 ANQGSEA come from the germline V gene. The CDR3 sequence is 13 residues long. V was clipped by 3 bases and J by 0 bases, with 3 bases between them. The CDR3 is CSVDLSGANVLTF. The CDR3 DNA follows: TGCAGCGTTGATCTCTCTGGGGCCAACGTCCTGACTTTC.

The CDR3 DNA follows: TGTGCCACCACGGACACATCCCCCACAGATACGCAGTATTTT. Protein product: CATTDTSPTDTQYF. The chain employs TRBV25-1 and TRBJ2-3, with a tentative D call TRBD1 (5 bases). Trimming took off 10 bases at V and 2 bases at J, with 16 bases between the two ends. This CDR3 has 14 residues. The germline gives CDR1 MGHDK, CDR2 SYGVNS.

The V gene is TRBV4-2, the J gene TRBJ2-7; TRBD2 agrees at 11 bases. J was trimmed by 2 bases and V by 2 bases; bases with no gene match: 5. The CDR3 contains 16 residues. In germline, CDR1 is LGHNA, CDR2 YNFKEQ. The CDR3: CASSQLAGGLTYEQYF. CDR3 DNA sequence: TGTGCCAGCAGCCAACTAGCGGGGGGCCTAACCTACGAGCAGTACTTC.

The chain joins TRBV6-5 to TRBJ1-1; 7 bases are shared with TRBD1. J lost 4 bases, V lost 4 bases, and 12 bases had no gene match. Germline-derived CDR1 and CDR2 are MNHEY and SVGAGI. The CDR3 runs to 16 residues. The DNA of the CDR3 is TGTGCCAGCAGTTCACACAGGCTGACAGGGAGCACTGAAGCTTTCTTT. It codes for CASSSHRLTGSTEAFF.

The chain has TRBV29-1 and TRBJ1-1, with 8 nucleotides matching TRBD1. V dropped 2 bases and J dropped 5; count of bases not matched to a gene: 4. CDR1 and CDR2 (germline): SQVTM, ANQGSEA. The CDR3 is 13 residues long. CDR3 coding DNA: TGCAGCGTTGAATTCAGGGGGCGGACTGAAGCTTTCTTT. Residues: CSVEFRGRTEAFF.

V usage is TRBV7-9 and J usage is TRBJ1-5, with D uncertain. V lost 0 bases, J lost 2 bases, and 5 bases lay in between. Germline CDR1 is SEHNR and CDR2 is FQNEAQ (reference sequence). The CDR3 runs 14 residues. DNA of the CDR3: TGTGCCAGCAGCTTAGCAACAGGCAATCAGCCCCAGCATTTT. This sequence encodes CASSLATGNQPQHF.

The chain carries TRBV18 and TRBJ1-5; 12 bases map to TRBD1. The V and J ends lost 6 bases and 6 bases, in that order; junction bases with no gene match: 12. The CDR3 is 17 residues long. Germline lookup yields CDR1 KGHSH and CDR2 LQKENI. CDR3 nucleotides: TGTGCCAGCTCCCTTGCGTCGGGACAGGGGGCTTTTCAGCCCCAGCATTTT. Protein: CASSLASGQGAFQPQHF. Drawing the rest from reference TRBV18 and TRBJ1-5, the complete variable domain is NAGVMQNPRHLVRRRGQEARLRCSPMKGHSHVYWYRQLPEEGLKFMVYLQKENIIDESGMPKERFSAEFPKEGPSILRIQQVVRGDSAAYFCASSLASGQGAFQPQHFGDGTRLSIL.

The CDR3: CASSVTPPRGGQETQYF. The CDR3 nucleotides are TGTGCCAGCAGCGTTACCCCCCCGCGGGGGGGGCAAGAGACCCAGTACTTC. V is TRBV9 and J is TRBJ2-5, with 9 bases fitting TRBD2. The CDR3 sequence is 17 residues long. After removal of 2 bases from V and 2 bases from J, the junction contained 10 bases not matched to a gene. Germline-derived CDR1 and CDR2 are SGDLS and YYNGEE.

The chain recombines TRBV2 with TRBJ1-2; D remains unclear. The CDR3 sequence is 11 residues long. Germline CDR1 SNHLY, CDR2 FYNNEI. V was pared by 4 bases and J by 8 bases, with 8 bases between. The CDR3 sequence: CASSAGRGYTF. The CDR3 coding sequence is TGTGCCAGCAGTGCGGGGAGGGGCTACACCTTC.

This sequence joins TRBV19 and TRBJ1-1; 7 nucleotides line up with TRBD1. With 4 bases clipped from V and 5 bases from J, the junction kept 7 bases outside the gene matches. The CDR3 loop spans 14 amino acids. Germline CDR1 LNHDA, CDR2 SQIVND (reference sequence). This CDR3 reads CASSTDRVGTEAFF. The CDR3, as DNA: TGTGCCAGTAGTACTGACAGGGTTGGGACTGAAGCTTTCTTT.

This rearrangement joins TRBV6-4 to TRBJ1-1; 10 bases map to TRBD1. Germline CDR1 MRHNA, CDR2 SNTAGT. The length of the CDR3 is 14 residues. V dropped 8 bases and J dropped 1; count of bases not matched to a gene: 4. The CDR3 region is CASDRDRGNTEAFF. The CDR3 DNA reads TGTGCCAGCGACCGGGACAGGGGGAACACTGAAGCTTTCTTT.

The chain carries TRBV5-1 and TRBJ2-7, with D possibly matching TRBD2 (7 bases). Per the germline V gene, CDR1 is SGHRS and CDR2 is YFSETQ. The CDR3 runs to 14 residues. Trimming took off 0 bases at V and 7 bases at J, with 14 bases between the two ends. CDR3 in amino acids: CASSLGGAAGEQYF. The CDR3 DNA reads as TGCGCCAGCAGCTTGGGGGGGGCAGCGGGGGAGCAGTACTTC.

This rearrangement joins TRBV19 to TRBJ1-2; 10 nucleotides agree with TRBD1. Germline V gives CDR1 LNHDA, CDR2 SQIVND (reference sequence). Unmatched junction bases numbered 5, after V lost 9 bases and J lost 4 bases. This CDR3 comprises 13 residues. DNA for the CDR3: TGTGCCAGCTGCCGGGACAGGGGCTATGGCTACACCTTC. It specifies CASCRDRGYGYTF.

V usage is TRBV6-5 and J usage is TRBJ1-4; a weak D match, TRBD1 (5 bases). The CDR3 has 13 residues. Per germline, CDR1 MNHEY and CDR2 SVGAGI. Trimming removed 6 bases from V and 8 bases from J, with 13 bases in between. In DNA form, the CDR3 reads TGTGCCAGCAGAACAGGAAAGGGGGAAAAACTGTTTTTT. Its protein is CASRTGKGEKLFF.

This sequence joins TRBV14 and TRBJ1-1, with 7 bases fitting TRBD1. The CDR3 covers 15 residues. CDR1 and CDR2 (germline): SGHDN, FVKESK. Trimming took 3 bases from V and 6 from J; bases not matched to a gene: 10. CDR3 region: CASSQRQGLGAEAFF. The CDR3, as DNA: TGTGCCAGCAGCCAGAGACAGGGATTAGGGGCTGAAGCTTTCTTT.

V gene TRBV7-9 combines with J gene TRBJ2-7; D is undetermined. The CDR3 is 13 amino acids. Germline V gene sequence: CDR1 SEHNR, CDR2 FQNEAQ (reference sequence). The V end was cut by 0 bases, the J end by 6 bases, with 9 bases between. CDR3 amino acids: CASSLAAGSEQYF. CDR3 coding DNA: TGTGCCAGCAGCTTAGCGGCAGGTAGCGAGCAGTACTTC.

The chain has TRBV7-9 and TRBJ1-1; 10 bases are shared with TRBD1. Germline V gene lookup returns CDR1 SEHNR and CDR2 FQNEAQ (reference sequence). V was pared by 5 bases and J by 5 bases, with 11 bases of the junction left unmatched. The CDR3 runs 16 residues. The CDR3 spells CASSPIAGTGDTEAFF. The CDR3 bases are TGTGCCAGCAGCCCTATCGCCGGGACAGGGGATACTGAAGCTTTCTTT.

This chain joins TRBV12-5 and TRBJ2-2; no clear D. V lost 6 bases to trimming and J lost 2 bases, with 4 bases between them. The germline CDR1 and CDR2 sequences are LGHNT and FRNRAP. The length of the CDR3 is 12 residues. For the CDR3, the DNA is TGTGCTAGTGGCCAAAACACCGGGGAGCTGTTTTTT. Its translation is CASGQNTGELFF.

This chain joins TRBV2 and TRBJ2-3, with 13 bases lining up with TRBD2. The V gene's germline CDR1 is SNHLY and CDR2 FYNNEI. J gave up 1 base and V 10 bases, and 8 bases lay outside the gene matches. The CDR3 length is 16 residues. CDR3 loop: CANKELAGGGTDTQYF. For the CDR3, the DNA is TGTGCCAACAAGGAACTAGCGGGGGGGGGCACAGATACGCAGTATTTT.

V gene TRBV6-1 combines with J gene TRBJ1-4; 7 nucleotides align to TRBD1. The CDR3 contains 14 residues. J gave up 4 bases and V 6 bases, and 5 bases lay outside the gene matches. The V gene's germline CDR1 is MNHNS and CDR2 SASEGT. This chain's CDR3 is CASRVGDSNEKLFF. CDR3 DNA: TGTGCCAGCAGGGTAGGGGACAGTAATGAAAAACTGTTTTTT.